This record concerns one T cell receptor beta chain sequence. Its antigen is currently unknown. Sequencing was performed with immunoSEQ multiplex PCR; in TCRdb, only in-frame clones are kept and a portion is missing. The sample consists of about 2.2 million clones, about 92% of them appearing once. Germline loops: CDR1 MDHEN, CDR2 SYDVKM. CDR3 length: 13 residues. Trimming cost V 7 bases and J 3 bases; bases outside gene matches: 5. These data belong to a study of shared clonotypes between healthy human individuals. Study outcomes and limitations: Estimated clonotype richness was generally higher in naive than memory subsets.

Selected positively for CCR7 and CD45RO-negative, naive CD8 cells excluded terminally differentiated effector memory CD45RA+ cells. This TCR was sampled from a man in his late teens or twenties in good health. Some clones in this sample may be carry-over from other donors' samples. Sequenced sample: naive CD8+ T cells from PBMCs. The chain uses TRBV28 and TRBJ2-5; 7 bases agree with TRBD1. CDR3 sequence: CASMQGEKETQYF. In nucleotides, the CDR3 is TGTGCCAGCATGCAGGGGGAGAAAGAGACCCAGTACTTC.